What follows describes a single TCR beta chain. The data belong to a study of sequential checkpoint blockade in melanoma. Clones were sequenced by immunoSEQ multiplex PCR, and TCRdb holds only the in-frame ones, with some missing. This table holds thousands of clones, around 24% found once. As to treatment: randomized to nivolumab then ipilimumab (arm A) or the reverse (arm B). This CDR3 contains 16 residues. Germline V gene data show CDR1 as SGHNT and CDR2 as YENEEA. The germline V and J ends were trimmed by 2 bases and 2 bases, with 12 bases remaining between them. Here the sequenced sample was tumor tissue (inferred from file names), taken from a patient given nivolumab and ipilimumab in sequence. V is TRBV11-3 and J is TRBJ2-2; D not certain. This TCR was sampled from a human donor with melanoma. In DNA form, the CDR3 reads TGTGCCAGCAGCTTACAGTCGGTGGTCAACACCGGGGAGCTGTTTTTT. This sequence encodes CASSLQSVVNTGELFF.